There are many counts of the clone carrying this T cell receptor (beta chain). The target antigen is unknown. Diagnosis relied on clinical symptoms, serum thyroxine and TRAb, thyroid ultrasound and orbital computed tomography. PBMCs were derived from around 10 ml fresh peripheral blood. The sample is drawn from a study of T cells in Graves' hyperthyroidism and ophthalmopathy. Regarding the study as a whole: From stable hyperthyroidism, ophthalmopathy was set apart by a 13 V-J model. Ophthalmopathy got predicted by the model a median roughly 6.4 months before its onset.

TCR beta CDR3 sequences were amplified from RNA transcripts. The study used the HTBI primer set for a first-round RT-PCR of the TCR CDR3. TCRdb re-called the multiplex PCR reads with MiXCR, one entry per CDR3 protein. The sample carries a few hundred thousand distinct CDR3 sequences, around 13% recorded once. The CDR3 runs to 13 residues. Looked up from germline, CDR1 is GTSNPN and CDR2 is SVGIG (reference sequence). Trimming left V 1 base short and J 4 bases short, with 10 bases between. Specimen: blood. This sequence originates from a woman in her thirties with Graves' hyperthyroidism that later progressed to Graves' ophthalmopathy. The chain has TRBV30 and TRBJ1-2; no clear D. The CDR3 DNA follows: TGTGCCTGGAGTGGGGAGGTACTCTATGGCTACACCTTC. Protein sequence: CAWSGEVLYGYTF.